These T cell receptor beta chains were read from a single sample in a study of CD8 T cell repertoires and HIV-1 epitope variants. These TCRs are of unknown antigen specificity. The method was immunoSEQ multiplex PCR; TCRdb's version includes in-frame clones alone and lacks a portion of them. The sample lists some 3,500 clones; 70% to 75% were seen once. The sequenced sample was cultured CD8+ T cells derived from PBMCs. Receptors originate from a male donor with HIV. Both conserved end residues are part of each CDR3. A D gene is named only where the DNA matches it firmly. The size entry is marked missing in some rows and otherwise reads once, few, many or a size class.

D: TRBD1; J: TRBJ2-2; size: -; V: TRBV6-1; DNA: TGTGCCAGCAGTGAACGACAGGGCGGCGGCACCGGGGAGCTGTTTTTT; CDR3: CASSERQGGGTGELFF
D: TRBD2; J: TRBJ2-5; size: -; V: TRBV7-9; DNA: TGTGCCAGCAGCGCGGGACTAGCGGAAGAGACCCAGTACTTC; CDR3: CASSAGLAEETQYF
D: TRBD2; J: TRBJ2-1; size: -; V: TRBV28; DNA: TGTGCCAGCAGTTTTTGGACGGGAGGGCTTAATGAGCAGTTCTTC; CDR3: CASSFWTGGLNEQFF
D: -; J: TRBJ2-7; size: -; V: TRBV13; DNA: TGTGCCAGCAGGTCAGGGGGAGGACACGAGCAGTACTTC; CDR3: CASRSGGGHEQYF
D: -; J: TRBJ1-2; size: -; V: TRBV30; DNA: TGTGCCTGGAGTGCTCACATGGGGGGCTCGTATGGCTACACCTTC; CDR3: CAWSAHMGGSYGYTF
D: -; J: TRBJ2-1; size: few; V: TRBV19; DNA: TGTGCCAGTAGTATCCAGCCGAACTCCTACAATGAGCAGTTCTTC; CDR3: CASSIQPNSYNEQFF
D: -; J: TRBJ2-1; size: -; V: TRBV27; DNA: TGTGCCAGCAGTTTATCGGGGGGATGGAGCTACAATGAGCAGTTCTTC; CDR3: CASSLSGGWSYNEQFF
D: TRBD2; J: TRBJ2-3; size: -; V: TRBV6-4; DNA: TGTGCCAGCAGTGACTCCGGGACTAGCGGGGCAGATACGCAGTATTTT; CDR3: CASSDSGTSGADTQYF
D: -; J: TRBJ1-2; size: -; V: TRBV5-5; DNA: TGTGCCAGCAGCGTGAAGGATAACTATGGCTACACCTTC; CDR3: CASSVKDNYGYTF
D: -; J: TRBJ2-5; size: -; V: TRBV7-9; DNA: TGTGCCAGCAGCCCCCACAGTCAAGAGACCCAGTACTTC; CDR3: CASSPHSQETQYF
D: TRBD1; J: TRBJ2-7; size: -; V: TRBV27; DNA: TGTGCCAGCAGACAGGGGGCTTCCTCCTACGAGCAGTACTTC; CDR3: CASRQGASSYEQYF
D: -; J: TRBJ2-5; size: -; V: TRBV30; DNA: TGTGCCTGGAGTGTAGTCGAATTACAAGAGACCCAGTACTTC; CDR3: CAWSVVELQETQYF
D: -; J: TRBJ2-3; size: -; V: TRBV4-1; DNA: TGCGCCAGCAGCCAAGCTACAGGGTTAGATACGCAGTATTTT; CDR3: CASSQATGLDTQYF
D: TRBD2; J: TRBJ2-5; size: -; V: TRBV28; DNA: TGTGCCAGCAGACCCCTCGGGGCGGCGGGGGGGCTCTCAGAGACCCAGTACTTC; CDR3: CASRPLGAAGGLSETQYF
D: TRBD1; J: TRBJ1-3; size: -; V: TRBV5-4; DNA: TGTGCCAGCAGCTTCCTGGACAGGGGGCCCCCTGGAAACACCATATATTTT; CDR3: CASSFLDRGPPGNTIYF
D: -; J: TRBJ1-2; size: -; V: TRBV9; DNA: TGTGCCAGCAGCGTAGCCGCCGACAGAGGTGGCTACACCTTC; CDR3: CASSVAADRGGYTF
D: -; J: TRBJ1-2; size: -; V: TRBV28; DNA: TGTGCCAGCAGTTTAGAAGGGTACCCACTTTGGGGCTACACCTTC; CDR3: CASSLEGYPLWGYTF
D: -; J: TRBJ1-1; size: -; V: TRBV7-3; DNA: TGTGCCAGCAGCCCGACAGTGAACACTGAAGCTTTCTTT; CDR3: CASSPTVNTEAFF
D: -; J: TRBJ1-6; size: -; V: TRBV30; DNA: TGTGCCTCGGACGGAAATTCACCCCTCCACTTT; CDR3: CASDGNSPLHF
D: TRBD2; J: TRBJ2-1; size: -; V: TRBV6-5; DNA: TGTGCCAGCAGTTTCGGGACTAGCGGGAGTAACAATGAGCAGTTCTTC; CDR3: CASSFGTSGSNNEQFF
D: -; J: TRBJ2-1; size: -; V: TRBV7-8; DNA: TGTGCCAGCAGCCCTGGGTTGGCCTCCTACAATGAGCAGTTCTTC; CDR3: CASSPGLASYNEQFF
D: -; J: TRBJ2-7; size: -; V: TRBV5-1; DNA: TGCGCCAGCAGCTTCTTTGGGTCCGACGAGCAGTACTTC; CDR3: CASSFFGSDEQYF
D: -; J: TRBJ2-1; size: -; V: TRBV19; DNA: TGTGCCAGTAGTTCTCACGGGACTTACAATGAGCAGTTCTTC; CDR3: CASSSHGTYNEQFF
D: TRBD1; J: TRBJ1-1; size: -; V: TRBV7-9; DNA: TGTGCCAGCAGCCTGACAGGGGATACTGAAGCTTTCTTT; CDR3: CASSLTGDTEAFF
D: -; J: TRBJ1-4; size: -; V: TRBV5-5; DNA: TGTGCCAGCAGCCCTGTGGTCCTTGCAACTAATGAAAAACTGTTTTTT; CDR3: CASSPVVLATNEKLFF
D: -; J: TRBJ2-3; size: -; V: TRBV12-1; DNA: TGTGCCAACAACTTGAGGATTCCGGCCGGGACTAGCGGCACAGATACGCAGTATTTT; CDR3: CANNLRIPAGTSGTDTQYF
D: -; J: TRBJ2-1; size: -; V: TRBV9; DNA: TGTGCCAGCGCCGGAGGGGGCACCGGGAATGAGCAGTTCTTC; CDR3: CASAGGGTGNEQFF
D: TRBD1; J: TRBJ1-5; size: few; V: TRBV7-9; DNA: TGTGCCAGCAGCTCACAGGGGAGCAATCAGCCCCAGCATTTT; CDR3: CASSSQGSNQPQHF
D: -; J: TRBJ2-1; size: -; V: TRBV5-1; DNA: TGCGCCAGCAGCCATTGGTCTACAGGGAGCTCCTACAATGAGCAGTTCTTC; CDR3: CASSHWSTGSSYNEQFF
D: -; J: TRBJ1-1; size: few; V: TRBV7-9; DNA: TGTGCCAGCAGCTTAATCGAAGCTTTCTTT; CDR3: CASSLIEAFF
D: TRBD1; J: TRBJ1-5; size: -; V: TRBV10-3; DNA: TGTGCCATCAGTAGGACAGGGTTTAATCAGCCCCAGCATTTT; CDR3: CAISRTGFNQPQHF
D: -; J: TRBJ1-4; size: -; V: TRBV7-2; DNA: TGTGCCAGCAGCCAGGTCCTCAATGAAAAACTGTTTTTT; CDR3: CASSQVLNEKLFF
D: -; J: TRBJ1-2; size: -; V: TRBV7-9; DNA: TGTGCCAGCAGCCTGGTAGGACAGACCTCTGATGGCTACACCTTC; CDR3: CASSLVGQTSDGYTF
D: TRBD2; J: TRBJ2-7; size: few; V: TRBV4-3; DNA: TGCGCCAGCAGCCAAGAAGCCGGGACTAGCAACTACGAGCAGTACTTC; CDR3: CASSQEAGTSNYEQYF
D: -; J: TRBJ1-5; size: -; V: TRBV9; DNA: TGTGCCAGCAGCGTATCCGGAGATCAGCCCCAGCATTTT; CDR3: CASSVSGDQPQHF
D: TRBD2; J: TRBJ2-3; size: -; V: TRBV27; DNA: TGTGCCAGCACCGGGGGGTGGGGTGCAGATACGCAGTATTTT; CDR3: CASTGGWGADTQYF
D: -; J: TRBJ2-1; size: -; V: TRBV4-1; DNA: TGCGCCAGCAGCCAAGCATCGGGAGAAAAGGATGAGCAGTTCTTC; CDR3: CASSQASGEKDEQFF
D: -; J: TRBJ2-7; size: -; V: TRBV5-8; DNA: TGTGCCAGCAGCCCGACCCGGGGTGCGGGTCCCACCTACGAGCAGTACTTC; CDR3: CASSPTRGAGPTYEQYF
D: TRBD2; J: TRBJ2-1; size: once; V: TRBV6-6; DNA: TGTGCCAGCAGCTCCCTCGGGGGGGCTGAAGAGCAGTTCTTC; CDR3: CASSSLGGAEEQFF
D: -; J: TRBJ1-4; size: -; V: TRBV2; DNA: TGTGCCTGGGGGGGGCAGACCAATGAAAAACTGTTTTTT; CDR3: CAWGGQTNEKLFF
D: -; J: TRBJ2-1; size: once; V: TRBV28; DNA: TGTGCCAGCACCCGCGCCAGGGGCTCCTACAATGAGCAGTTCTTC; CDR3: CASTRARGSYNEQFF
D: -; J: TRBJ2-1; size: -; V: TRBV5-1; DNA: TGCGCCAGCAGGGGTGGGGCGACTGAAAATGAGCAGTTCTTC; CDR3: CASRGGATENEQFF
D: TRBD1; J: TRBJ2-1; size: once; V: TRBV28; DNA: TGTGCCAGCAGTGCCACAGGGGGCGACTCATATGAGCAGTTCTTC; CDR3: CASSATGGDSYEQFF
D: -; J: TRBJ2-7; size: -; V: TRBV7-9; DNA: TGTGCCAGCAGCCCCAGGGCGTCCCCCGAGCAGTACTTC; CDR3: CASSPRASPEQYF
D: TRBD2; J: TRBJ2-2; size: -; V: TRBV27; DNA: TGTGCCAGCAGTTTTACGACTAGCGGGAACTTAAACACCGGGGAGCTGTTTTTT; CDR3: CASSFTTSGNLNTGELFF
D: TRBD2; J: TRBJ2-1; size: -; V: TRBV27; DNA: TGTGCCAGCAGTCCTACGACTAGCGGCTACTCCTACAATGAGCAGTTCTTC; CDR3: CASSPTTSGYSYNEQFF
D: -; J: TRBJ2-7; size: -; V: TRBV5-6; DNA: TGTGCCAGCAGCCTACAGGGAATCTCCTACGAGCAGTACTTC; CDR3: CASSLQGISYEQYF